These 10 T cell receptor beta chains were all obtained from the same sample, sequenced in a study of OX40 agonist ivuxolimab in advanced cancers. The protocol was immunoSEQ multiplex PCR, while the TCRdb copy is restricted to in-frame clones and leaves out a portion. The table includes roughly 60,000 clones, less than 90% detected once. Sequenced here: CD4+ or CD8+ T cells sorted from blood, sampled in a trial of the OX40 agonist ivuxolimab. All receptors derive from an adult with an advanced solid tumor such as melanoma, head and neck, liver or kidney cancer.

This chain uses TRBV25-1 with TRBJ1-4; tentative D call: TRBD1 (5 bases). Trimming cost V 3 bases and J 4 bases, with 12 bases left between them. Germline CDR1 is MGHDK and CDR2 is SYGVNS. The length of the CDR3 is 15 residues. CDR3 bases: TGTGCCAGCAGTGACCTGGGGGGGGATAATGAAAAACTGTTTTTT. Translating it yields CASSDLGGDNEKLFF.

This rearrangement joins TRBV5-8 to TRBJ1-1; TRBD1 is a possible D gene (5 bases). Trimming pared 6 bases from V and 6 bases from J, leaving 21 bases between. The CDR3 has 15 amino acids. Germline V lookup: CDR1 SGHTS, CDR2 YDEGEE. This CDR3 is CASIRQPGSKSEAFF. CDR3 in DNA: TGTGCCAGCATTCGACAGCCGGGGAGTAAATCTGAAGCTTTCTTT. The full variable domain, rest sourced from reference TRBV5-8 and TRBJ1-1, is EAGVTQSPTHLIKTRGQQATLRCSPISGHTSVYWYQQALGLGLQFLLWYDEGEERNRGNFPPRFSGRQFPNYSSELNVNALELEDSALYLCASIRQPGSKSEAFFGQGTRLTVV.

The chain employs TRBV11-3 and TRBJ2-5; TRBD2 agrees at 11 bases. This CDR3 spans 14 amino acids. Germline V lookup: CDR1 SGHNT, CDR2 YENEEA. V lost 5 bases, J lost 4 bases, and 3 bases stayed unmatched. The CDR3 sequence is CASSIGTSGETQYF. The CDR3 bases are TGTGCCAGCAGCATCGGGACTAGCGGAGAGACCCAGTACTTC.

The chain joins TRBV18 to TRBJ1-1; D unresolved. V shed 2 bases and J shed 3 bases, with 7 bases lying between them. Per germline, CDR1 KGHSH and CDR2 LQKENI. The CDR3 extends over 13 amino acids. The CDR3 reads CASSPIQDTEAFF. CDR3 in DNA: TGTGCCAGCTCACCAATCCAAGACACTGAAGCTTTCTTT.

The V call is TRBV5-8, the J call TRBJ2-1; 7 positions match TRBD2. In germline, CDR1 is SGHTS, CDR2 YDEGEE. V shed 5 bases and J 2 bases; nucleotides not matched to a gene: 7. The CDR3 is made up of 15 amino acids. The chain's CDR3 is CASSPQGLPYNEQFF. The CDR3 DNA is TGTGCCAGCAGTCCCCAGGGACTACCCTACAATGAGCAGTTCTTC.

This chain links TRBV5-5 with TRBJ2-1; D is possibly TRBD1 (5 bases). This CDR3 region has 12 residues. From germline, CDR1 is SGHKS and CDR2 YYEKEE (reference sequence). Trimming took off 3 bases at V and 8 bases at J, with 9 bases between the two ends. CDR3 sequence reads: CASSYRPHEQFF. DNA for the CDR3: TGTGCCAGCAGCTACAGGCCTCATGAGCAGTTCTTC.

This sequence joins TRBV18 and TRBJ2-1, with D possibly matching TRBD1 (7 bases). From germline, CDR1 is KGHSH and CDR2 LQKENI. The CDR3 runs 15 residues. Between the trimmed V and J ends, which lost 6 bases and 2 bases, there was a span of 14 bases. CDR3 sequence reads: CASSLRGETYNEQFF. CDR3 DNA sequence: TGTGCCAGCTCCCTCAGGGGGGAGACCTACAATGAGCAGTTCTTC. Complete variable domain (other parts from reference TRBV18 and TRBJ2-1): NAGVMQNPRHLVRRRGQEARLRCSPMKGHSHVYWYRQLPEEGLKFMVYLQKENIIDESGMPKERFSAEFPKEGPSILRIQQVVRGDSAAYFCASSLRGETYNEQFFGPGTRLTVL.

The chain combines TRBV5-1 with TRBJ1-5, with TRBD1 as a possible D gene (6 bases). Trimming removed 0 bases at V and 6 bases at J, with 13 bases between. Germline V CDR1 and CDR2: SGHRS, YFSETQ. The CDR3 length is 15 residues. CDR3 residues: CASSLDGGARQPQHF. The CDR3, as DNA: TGCGCCAGCAGCTTGGATGGGGGGGCTCGTCAGCCCCAGCATTTT.

The CDR3 DNA reads as TGTGCCATCAGTTCTCAGGGAGGTGTTTATGGCTACACCTTC. It yields the protein CAISSQGGVYGYTF. The V gene is TRBV10-3, the J gene TRBJ1-2; D might be TRBD1 (5 bases). This CDR3 comprises 14 residues. V was trimmed by 5 bases and J by 5 bases, leaving 15 bases between them. The V gene's germline CDR1 is ENHRY and CDR2 SYGVKD.

The J gene is TRBJ2-7, the V gene TRBV6-5; D remains unclear. CDR1 and CDR2 (germline): MNHEY, SVGAGI. V lost 0 bases and J lost 4, with 7 bases in between. The CDR3 sequence is 13 residues long. The DNA of the CDR3 is TGTGCCAGCAGTTACTCGTCACTATACGAGCAGTACTTC. Amino acids: CASSYSSLYEQYF.